The 8 T cell receptor beta chains reported below all come from one sample, sequenced in a study of cytomegalovirus exposure and HLA in healthy donors. The PCR made use of 60 Vbeta and 13 Jbeta primers. Sequenced by immunoSEQ multiplex PCR; TCRdb stores in-frame clones only, minus some. The sample contains about 90,000 clones, over 60% of which appear only once. Sequencing was performed on PBMCs. The receptors stem from a woman aged 40-49 years in good health and CMV-seropositive.

The chain has TRBV6-5 and TRBJ2-7, with D perhaps matching TRBD1 (6 bases). This CDR3 comprises 12 residues. From germline, CDR1 is MNHEY and CDR2 SVGAGI. V was shortened by 6 bases and J by 3 bases, with 9 bases between the two germline ends. The CDR3 spells CASRRDNYEQYF. The CDR3 bases are TGTGCCAGCAGAAGGGACAACTACGAGCAGTACTTC.

The V call is TRBV4-3, the J call TRBJ2-3; 8 bases agree with TRBD1. This CDR3 is 15 amino acids long. Losses at the gene ends were 0 bases for V and 6 bases for J; bases not matched to a gene: 5. Germline CDR1 is LGHNA and CDR2 is YSLEER. The CDR3 loop is CASSQDQGADDTQYF. Written as DNA, the CDR3 is TGCGCCAGCAGCCAAGATCAGGGGGCCGACGATACGCAGTATTTT.

This CDR3 reads CASSFGQGNTEAFF. The CDR3 DNA reads TGTGCCAGCAGCTTTGGACAGGGCAACACTGAAGCTTTCTTT. V usage is TRBV7-9 and J usage is TRBJ1-1; 8 bases agree with TRBD1. The CDR3 is 14 residues long. Germline CDR1 SEHNR, CDR2 FQNEAQ (reference sequence). The V segment lost 3 bases and the J segment 2 bases; nucleotides outside the gene matches: 2.

The chain joins TRBV11-2 to TRBJ2-7, with TRBD2 as a possible D gene (7 bases). The CDR3 contains 16 residues. CDR1 and CDR2 (germline): SGHAT, FQNNGV. Trimming took 4 bases from V and 1 from J, leaving 17 bases between them. This chain's CDR3 is CASSSRRGGRSYEQYF. CDR3 DNA: TGTGCCAGCAGCTCACGTAGGGGGGGCAGGTCCTACGAGCAGTACTTC.

The chain uses TRBV7-8 and TRBJ2-7, with 8 bases matching TRBD1. Germline V gives CDR1 SGHVS, CDR2 FQNEAQ. CDR3 length equals 14 residues. The J segment lost 5 bases and the V segment lost 5 bases, leaving 8 bases of the junction unmatched. CDR3 bases: TGTGCCAGCAGCCTGGACAGGGTGCAAGACGAGCAGTACTTC. Translating gives CASSLDRVQDEQYF.

This clone was found once. The rearrangement links TRBV4-3 to TRBJ2-1, with 7 positions matching TRBD1. Germline loops: CDR1 LGHNA, CDR2 YSLEER. With 0 bases clipped from V and 3 bases from J, the junction kept 8 bases outside the gene matches. The CDR3 extends over 17 amino acids. As DNA, the CDR3 is TGCGCCAGCAGCCAAGAGTTTACAGGGGAAGTCTACAATGAGCAGTTCTTC. This sequence encodes CASSQEFTGEVYNEQFF.

This clone has just one count. The chain joins TRBV11-3 to TRBJ2-1; TRBD2 matches 8 bases. This CDR3 is 17 amino acids long. J was trimmed by 4 bases and V by 0 bases; bases with no gene match: 8. From germline, CDR1 is SGHNT and CDR2 YENEEA. CDR3: CASSLESSGGPYNEQFF. For the CDR3, the DNA is TGTGCCAGCAGCTTAGAAAGTTCGGGAGGGCCATACAATGAGCAGTTCTTC.

V is TRBV7-9 and J is TRBJ2-7; TRBD2 aligns across 8 bases. Germline values: CDR1 SEHNR, CDR2 FQNEAQ (reference sequence). The CDR3 is 15 residues long. V lost 5 bases to trimming and J lost 2 bases; unmatched junction nucleotides: 8. CDR3: CASSASAGDPYEQYF. CDR3 in DNA: TGTGCCAGCAGCGCATCAGCGGGAGACCCCTACGAGCAGTACTTC. Full variable domain (remainder filled in from reference TRBV7-9 and TRBJ2-7): DTGVSQNPRHKITKRGQNVTFRCDPISEHNRLYWYRQTLGQGPEFLTYFQNEAQLEKSRLLSDRFSAERPKGSFSTLEIQRTEQGDSAMYLCASSASAGDPYEQYFGPGTRLTVT.